Below, 20 T cell receptor beta chains from the same sample are listed, as sequenced in a study of response to subunit inactivated influenza vaccine. TCRdb passed the RT-PCR reads through MiXCR, listing each CDR3 protein once. The table records under 550,000 distinct CDR3 sequences, 6.5% to 8% of them present only once. The material was PBMCs from blood, obtained around 25 months after vaccination. The receptors were sampled from a man in his fifties or sixties who received an inactivated influenza vaccine.

This sequence joins TRBV5-5 and TRBJ1-1, with TRBD1 identical over 9 bases. Germline V gives CDR1 SGHKS, CDR2 YYEKEE (reference sequence). The CDR3 is 14 residues long. The junction had 9 bases not matched to a gene; V was cut back by 7 bases and J by 5 bases. CDR3 nucleotide sequence: TGTGCCAGCCTGACAGGGGGAACTGGGACTGAAGCTTTCTTT. It specifies CASLTGGTGTEAFF.

The chain couples TRBV20-1 to TRBJ1-2; weak D call: TRBD1 (6 bases). Trimming took off 3 bases at V and 5 bases at J, with 19 bases between the two ends. From germline, CDR1 is DFQATT and CDR2 SNEGSKA (reference sequence). The CDR3 is made up of 15 amino acids. CDR3 sequence reads: CSASPGTGTKYGYTF. The CDR3 DNA sequence: TGCAGTGCTAGCCCCGGGACTGGGACAAAGTATGGCTACACCTTC.

This clonotype was seen repeatedly, ten times or more. V is TRBV28 and J is TRBJ2-4; tentative D call: TRBD2 (5 bases). The CDR3 length is 15 residues. Germline CDR1 and CDR2: MDHEN and SYDVKM. Trimming took 2 bases from V and 1 from J, leaving 9 bases between them. In DNA, the CDR3 is TGTGCCAGCAGTTTAGAGGGAATTGCCAAAAACATTCAGTACTTC. It codes for CASSLEGIAKNIQYF.

V usage is TRBV4-1 and J usage is TRBJ2-5; D is possibly TRBD2 (5 bases). CDR3 length equals 15 residues. Trimming shortened V by 0 bases and J by 5 bases, and 13 bases separated the two germline ends. Germline assignment: CDR1 MGHRA and CDR2 YSYEKL. CDR3 region: CASSQELVRGETQYF. DNA for the CDR3: TGCGCCAGCAGCCAAGAACTTGTTAGAGGGGAGACCCAGTACTTC.

At least ten counts were recorded for this clonotype. The chain has TRBV12-3 or TRBV12-4 and TRBJ2-1; D is ambiguous. There are 12 residues in the CDR3. Trimming left V 7 bases short and J 7 bases short, with 11 bases between. The DNA of the CDR3 is TGTGCCAGCAAACCTGACTGGAATGAGCAGTTCTTC. Its protein is CASKPDWNEQFF.

This clonotype was observed at least ten times. The V and J genes are TRBV5-5 and TRBJ2-1; 9 nucleotides line up with TRBD1. Trimming at V came to 4 bases and at J to 7 bases, leaving 6 bases not matched to a gene. Germline-derived CDR1 and CDR2 are SGHKS and YYEKEE (reference sequence). CDR3 size: 14 residues. CDR3: CASSPQTGGNEQFF. The CDR3, as DNA: TGTGCCAGCAGCCCGCAGACAGGGGGAAATGAGCAGTTCTTC. The variable domain in full, completed from reference TRBV5-5 and TRBJ2-1, reads DAGVTQSPTHLIKTRGQQVTLRCSPISGHKSVSWYQQVLGQGPQFIFQYYEKEERGRGNFPDRFSARQFPNYSSELNVNALLLGDSALYLCASSPQTGGNEQFFGPGTRLTVL.

This clonotype came up many times. The rearrangement uses TRBV29-1 and TRBJ2-1; D is ambiguous. The CDR3 contains 16 residues. V was pared by 2 bases and J by 3 bases, with 17 bases between. The germline CDR1 and CDR2 sequences are SQVTM and ANQGSEA. The CDR3: CSVEPSPVNHYNEQFF. In DNA, the CDR3 is TGCAGCGTTGAACCCTCACCGGTCAACCACTACAATGAGCAGTTCTTC.

At least ten counts were recorded for this clonotype. The chain recombines TRBV12-3 or TRBV12-4 with TRBJ2-5; no clear D gene. Trimming pared 7 bases from V and 2 bases from J, leaving 11 bases between. This CDR3 comprises 13 residues. The CDR3 spells CASTPWQQETQYF. CDR3 coding DNA: TGTGCCAGCACCCCGTGGCAGCAAGAGACCCAGTACTTC.

The rearrangement uses TRBV7-2 and TRBJ1-2, with 8 bases aligning to TRBD1. The CDR3 is made up of 14 amino acids. V shed 3 bases and J 8 bases; nucleotides not matched to a gene: 8. CDR1 SGHTA and CDR2 FQGNSA come from the germline V gene. CDR3 nucleotides: TGTGCCAGCAGCTTGGACAGGGAGATTCGGGGCTACACCTTC. Protein sequence: CASSLDREIRGYTF.

This clonotype was seen a few times. The chain carries TRBV7-3 and TRBJ2-2, with a possible D match to TRBD2 (6 bases). Looked up from germline, CDR1 is SGHTA and CDR2 is FQGTGA. This CDR3 is built from 17 residues. V gave up 1 base and J gave up 6 bases, with 18 bases separating them. CDR3 sequence reads: CASSLMLAGPSPGELFF. In DNA form, the CDR3 reads TGTGCCAGCAGCTTAATGCTTGCGGGGCCTAGTCCCGGGGAGCTGTTTTTT.

This clonotype was observed many times. The chain employs TRBV10-3 and TRBJ2-3, with TRBD2 matching over 12 bases. The V gene end was trimmed by 0 bases and the J gene end by 4 bases; junction bases not matched to a gene: 8. CDR1 and CDR2 (germline): ENHRY, SYGVKD. The CDR3 has 18 amino acids. The CDR3 DNA reads TGTGCCATCAGTGAGTCAAAGACTAGCGGGAGTTTCGCAGATACGCAGTATTTT. As protein: CAISESKTSGSFADTQYF.

The table lists this clonotype with many counts. The chain links TRBV12-3 or TRBV12-4 to TRBJ2-7, with TRBD2 matching over 8 bases. The CDR3 is 12 amino acids. J gave up 7 bases and V 8 bases, and 7 bases lay outside the gene matches. DNA of the CDR3: TGTGCCAGCCTACGGGGGGGCGGAGAGCAGTACTTC. The encoded protein is CASLRGGGEQYF.

This clonotype has a handful of counts. This chain links TRBV6-1 with TRBJ1-1; D perhaps matches TRBD1 (6 bases). From germline, CDR1 is MNHNS and CDR2 SASEGT. V shed 8 bases and J shed 1 base, with 23 bases lying between them. This CDR3 contains 17 residues. Here the CDR3 reads CASVKPGYREGNTEAFF. The CDR3 DNA is TGTGCCAGCGTTAAGCCGGGATACAGGGAGGGGAACACTGAAGCTTTCTTT.

The rearrangement uses TRBV7-9 and TRBJ2-4; the D gene is possibly TRBD2 (6 bases). The length of the CDR3 is 19 residues. The V gene's germline CDR1 is SEHNR and CDR2 FQNEAQ (reference sequence). V lost 8 bases, J lost 0 bases, and 26 bases lay in between. The CDR3 DNA follows: TGTGCCAGCGGCCCCCCCCTCCTCGGCGGGGTACTAGCCAAAAACATTCAGTACTTC. This gives the protein CASGPPLLGGVLAKNIQYF.

Ten or more counts support this clonotype. J is TRBJ2-7 and V is TRBV4-2; 9 positions agree with TRBD2. CDR1 is LGHNA, CDR2 YNFKEQ, per germline. The CDR3 totals 15 residues. With 0 bases clipped from V and 4 bases from J, the junction kept 4 bases outside the gene matches. As DNA, the CDR3 is TGTGCCAGCAGCCAAGAGGCTAGCGGGATATACGAGCAGTACTTC. Translation gives CASSQEASGIYEQYF.

This clonotype was detected a few times. CDR3 bases: TGTGCTCCTTCTAGCGGGAGCGACGAGCAGTACTTC. This codes for CAPSSGSDEQYF. The gene calls are TRBV27 and TRBJ2-7, with 10 nucleotides matching TRBD2. The CDR3 spans 12 residues. Germline V gene data show CDR1 as MNHEY and CDR2 as SMNVEV (reference sequence).

Points on this clonotype: The CDR3 does not end in the conserved phenylalanine or tryptophan, so this is likely a read error. The chain uses TRBV6-1 and TRBJ2-7; 8 nucleotides line up with TRBD1. The CDR3 is 13 amino acids. From germline, CDR1 is MNHNS and CDR2 SASEGT. V dropped 10 bases and J dropped 4; count of bases not matched to a gene: 9. The chain's CDR3 is CATRTGRGYEQYL. In DNA, the CDR3 is TGTGCCACCCGGACAGGGAGAGGGTACGAGCAGTACCTC.

This chain uses TRBV6-2 or TRBV6-3 with TRBJ2-2; 7 bases align to TRBD1. The germline CDR1 and CDR2 sequences are MNHEY and SVGEGT. This CDR3 has 15 residues. The trim removed 2 bases at V and 12 bases at J, leaving 12 bases unmatched. The CDR3 DNA follows: TGTGCCAGCAGTTACACCGGCTCGACAGGGCTGAAGCTGTTTTTT. Translated, it gives CASSYTGSTGLKLFF.

The sample holds a few counts of this clonotype. The rearrangement links TRBV7-8 to TRBJ1-1, with a weak D call TRBD1 (6 bases). There are 15 residues in the CDR3. Trimming shortened V by 5 bases and J by 5 bases, and 18 bases separated the two germline ends. CDR1 is SGHVS and CDR2 is FQNEAQ in the germline V gene. The CDR3 loop is CASSHPGGARTEAFF. The CDR3 DNA sequence: TGTGCCAGCAGCCACCCCGGGGGGGCGAGGACTGAAGCTTTCTTT. The full variable domain, in which reference TRBV7-8 and TRBJ1-1 provide the parts outside the CDR3, is GAGVSQSPRYKVAKRGQDVALRCDPISGHVSLFWYQQALGQGPEFLTYFQNEAQLDKSGLPSDRFFAERPEGSVSTLKIQRTQQEDSAVYLCASSHPGGARTEAFFGQGTRLTVV.

This clonotype was counted only a few times. The chain joins TRBV10-3 to TRBJ2-7; D is unclear. V lost 3 bases and J lost 3, with 3 bases in between. In germline, CDR1 is ENHRY, CDR2 SYGVKD. This CDR3 has 11 amino acids. CDR3: CAISDHYEQYF. The CDR3 DNA is TGTGCCATCAGTGACCACTACGAGCAGTACTTC.